This T cell receptor (beta chain) was identified during a study of blood T cell repertoires in COVID-19 (TCRdb year 2020). Background on the whole study: Samples covering the acute and convalescent phases of COVID-19 were provided by collaborators in the United States, Italy and Spain. The material from the prospective study consisted of cDNA or gDNA derived from T cells, B-cell-depleted T cells, or PBMCs. The dataset comprised deeply sampled blood TCRbeta repertoires from subjects exposed to, actively infected with, or recovered from COVID-19. The repertoires were released in a freely available public database meant as a resource for research on the immune response to SARS-CoV-2. The samples were drawn from the first 160 participants of the ongoing ImmuneRACE study and from some 1,300 subjects provided by 6 global collaborators. Sample metadata almost always included a de-identified subject ID, COVID-19 status, age in years and sex. HLA class I and class II types, where available, came from metadata supplied by the sample provider rather than from assay-based typing.

Sequences LNHDA (CDR1) and SQIVND (CDR2) are obtained from the germline V gene (reference sequence). Including cysteine and phenylalanine, the CDR3 has 16 amino acids. The DNA shown is the 48-base CDR3, in frame from base 1. Relative to germline, V is 8 bases shorter and J is 2 bases shorter, with 18 bases between their ends. One collaborating source in Seattle enrolled patients while the patients were actively infected and followed the patients over time throughout the course of disease. Whole blood was collected in K2EDTA tubes by collaborating institutions according to the institutions' own protocols. For TCRbeta analysis, collaborators shipped samples as frozen whole blood, isolated PBMCs, or DNA extracted from either of those sample types. The immunoSEQ Assay, a bias-controlled multiplex PCR, was used to amplify TCRbeta CDR3 regions from genomic DNA. As for the original processing: Within the assay, amplification of reference gene primers was used to estimate how many nucleated cells each sample contained. To quantify the absolute abundance of each unique TCRbeta CDR3 rearrangement, sequence reads were collapsed and filtered. For each sample, productive Simpson clonality was calculated as the square root of Simpson's diversity index across productive rearrangements. Imported from immuneACCESS, the table was reduced by TCRdb to in-frame sequences with V and J called. These copies leave out some clones; in studies compared against another copy, an unresolved V gene accounts for under half, and the cause of the remainder is not known. The DNA was the basis for D and trimming; V, J and clone size are from that table. This sample holds roughly 180,000 clones; 70% to 90% were observed only once. The top ten clonotypes cover about 5.8% of the sample.

This clone was detected once. The clone's antigen remains unknown. Per-base quality was not reported, and no clone a single base away is much larger than it. What the study reported, not specific to this receptor: The quantity of clinical and demographic metadata differed by source and by participant and was supplied without curation.

The sample consisted of peripheral blood. Here the chain combines TRBV19 and TRBJ1-4; 5 matching bases give a weak D call of TRBD1. This receptor was identified in a woman aged 50 to 60 with COVID-19, enrolled during active disease. The CDR3 protein: CASHPVWGTTNEKLFF. In nucleotide form, the sequence is TGTGCCAGTCACCCGGTGTGGGGGACTACTAATGAAAAACTGTTTTTT.